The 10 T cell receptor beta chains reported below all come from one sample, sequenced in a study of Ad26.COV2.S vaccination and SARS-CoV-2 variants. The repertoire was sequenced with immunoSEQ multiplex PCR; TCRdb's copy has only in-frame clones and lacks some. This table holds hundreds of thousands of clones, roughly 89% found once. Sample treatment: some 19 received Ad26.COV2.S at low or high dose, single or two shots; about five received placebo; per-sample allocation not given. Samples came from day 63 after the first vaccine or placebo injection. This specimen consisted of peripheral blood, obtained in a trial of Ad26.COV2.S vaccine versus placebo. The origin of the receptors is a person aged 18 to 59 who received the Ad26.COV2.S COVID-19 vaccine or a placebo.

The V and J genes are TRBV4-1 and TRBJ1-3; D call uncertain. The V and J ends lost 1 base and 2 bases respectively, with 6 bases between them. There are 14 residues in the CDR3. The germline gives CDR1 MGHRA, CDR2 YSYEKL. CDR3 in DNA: TGCGCCAGCAGCCAAGTTGGACCTGGAAACACCATATATTTT. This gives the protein CASSQVGPGNTIYF.

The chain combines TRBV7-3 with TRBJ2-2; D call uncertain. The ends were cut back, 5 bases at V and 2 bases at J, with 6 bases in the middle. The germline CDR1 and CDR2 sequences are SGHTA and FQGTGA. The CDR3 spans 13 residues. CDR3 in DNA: TGTGCCAGCAGCCCAGATAACACCGGGGAGCTGTTTTTT. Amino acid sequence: CASSPDNTGELFF.

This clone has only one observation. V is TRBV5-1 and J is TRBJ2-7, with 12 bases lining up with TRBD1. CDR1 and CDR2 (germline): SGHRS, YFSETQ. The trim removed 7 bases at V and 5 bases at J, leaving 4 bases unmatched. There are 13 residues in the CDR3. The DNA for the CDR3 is TGCGCCAGCCGGGGACAGGGGGCGGACGAGCAGTACTTC. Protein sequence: CASRGQGADEQYF. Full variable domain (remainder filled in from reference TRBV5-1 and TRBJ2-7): KAGVTQTPRYLIKTRGQQVTLSCSPISGHRSVSWYQQTPGQGLQFLFEYFSETQRNKGNFPGRFSGRQFSNSRSEMNVSTLELGDSALYLCASRGQGADEQYFGPGTRLTVT.

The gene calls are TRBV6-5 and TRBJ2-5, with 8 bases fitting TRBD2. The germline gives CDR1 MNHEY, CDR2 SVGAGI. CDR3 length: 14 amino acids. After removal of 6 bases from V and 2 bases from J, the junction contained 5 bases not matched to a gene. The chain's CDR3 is CASSLLAAQETQYF. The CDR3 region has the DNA TGTGCCAGCAGCTTACTAGCGGCTCAAGAGACCCAGTACTTC.

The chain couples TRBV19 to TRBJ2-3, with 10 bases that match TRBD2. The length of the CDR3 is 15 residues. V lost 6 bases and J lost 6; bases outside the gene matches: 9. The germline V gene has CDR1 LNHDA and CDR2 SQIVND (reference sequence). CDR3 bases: TGTGCCAGTAGCGAGCGGGAGGGCCGAATGGATACGCAGTATTTT. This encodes CASSEREGRMDTQYF.

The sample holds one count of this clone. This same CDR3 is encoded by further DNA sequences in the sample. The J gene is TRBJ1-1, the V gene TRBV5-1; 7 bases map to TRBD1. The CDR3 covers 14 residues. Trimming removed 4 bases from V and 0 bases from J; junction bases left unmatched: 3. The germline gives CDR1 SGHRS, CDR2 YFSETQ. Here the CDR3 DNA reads TGCGCCAGCAGCGGCGGGACAGTGAACACTGAAGCTTTCTTT. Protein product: CASSGGTVNTEAFF.

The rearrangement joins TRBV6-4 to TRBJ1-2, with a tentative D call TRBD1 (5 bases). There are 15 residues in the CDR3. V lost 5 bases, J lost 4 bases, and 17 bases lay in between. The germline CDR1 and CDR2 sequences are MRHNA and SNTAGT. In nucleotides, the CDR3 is TGTGCCAGCAGTCCCACTCCTTCAGGGAGCTATGGCTACACCTTC. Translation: CASSPTPSGSYGYTF.

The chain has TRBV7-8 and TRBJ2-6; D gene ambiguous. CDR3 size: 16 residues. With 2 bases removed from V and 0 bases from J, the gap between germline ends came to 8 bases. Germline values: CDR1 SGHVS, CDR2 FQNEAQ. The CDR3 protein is CASSLLGRSGANVLTF. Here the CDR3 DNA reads TGTGCCAGCAGCTTACTCGGGCGCTCTGGGGCCAACGTCCTGACTTTC.

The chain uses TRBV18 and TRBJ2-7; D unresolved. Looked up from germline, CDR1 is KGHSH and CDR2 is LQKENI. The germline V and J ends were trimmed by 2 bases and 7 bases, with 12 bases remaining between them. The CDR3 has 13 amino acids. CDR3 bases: TGTGCCAGCTCACCAAACCTAGAGGAGGAGCAGTACTTC. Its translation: CASSPNLEEEQYF.

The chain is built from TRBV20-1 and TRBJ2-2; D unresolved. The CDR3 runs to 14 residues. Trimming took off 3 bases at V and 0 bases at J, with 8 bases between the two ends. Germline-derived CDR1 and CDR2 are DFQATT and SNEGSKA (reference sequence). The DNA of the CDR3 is TGCAGTGCTAGTCGGAGCACGAACACCGGGGAGCTGTTTTTT. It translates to CSASRSTNTGELFF.